Each of the 32 T cell receptor beta chains below was sequenced from the same sample in a study of blood T cell repertoires in COVID-19. Profiling relied on immunoSEQ multiplex PCR, and the TCRdb table lists in-frame clones only, not all of them. This sample has a few hundred thousand clones, with 88% found just once. The source material was PBMCs or T cells enriched from blood (not recorded which). Every receptor here comes from a woman aged 50 to 60 with acute COVID-19.

This sequence joins TRBV2 and TRBJ2-7; 8 bases agree with TRBD1. Germline V gene data show CDR1 as SNHLY and CDR2 as FYNNEI. The CDR3 consists of 14 residues. V was pared by 6 bases and J by 1 base, with 5 bases of the junction left unmatched. The CDR3 reads CASSPRTGSYEQYF. The CDR3 DNA reads as TGTGCCAGCAGCCCTAGGACAGGGTCCTACGAGCAGTACTTC.

The chain recombines TRBV7-9 with TRBJ1-4; TRBD1 is a possible D gene (6 bases). Trimming removed 5 bases at V and 7 bases at J, with 14 bases between. Germline CDR1 and CDR2: SEHNR and FQNEAQ (reference sequence). The CDR3 loop spans 14 amino acids. In DNA form, the CDR3 reads TGTGCCAGCAGCCGTACGGGGGGGCCTGAAAAACTGTTTTTT. This gives the protein CASSRTGGPEKLFF.

This clone has only one observation. CDR3 sequence (DNA): TGTGCCAGCAGCGTACTTGTTTTGTTGATAGCGGGATGTGACAATGAGCAGTTCTTC. Its protein product is CASSVLVLLIAGCDNEQFF. The chain links TRBV9 to TRBJ2-1; 8 positions match TRBD2. The germline CDR1 and CDR2 sequences are SGDLS and YYNGEE. The CDR3 contains 19 residues. Trimming at V came to 1 base and at J to 5 bases, leaving 17 bases not matched to a gene.

A single count supports this clone. The genes are TRBV29-1 and TRBJ2-3; 9 bases are a match to TRBD2. Trimming cost V 8 bases and J 4 bases; bases outside gene matches: 10. Germline V gene sequence: CDR1 SQVTM, CDR2 ANQGSEA. The CDR3 covers 14 residues. CDR3 DNA: TGCAGCACTTTCCCAGCGGGAGGATCAGATACGCAGTATTTT. Amino acids: CSTFPAGGSDTQYF.

The J gene is TRBJ2-6, the V gene TRBV4-3; D might be TRBD2 (5 bases). V lost 0 bases and J 0 bases, leaving 18 bases between the germline ends. The V gene's germline CDR1 is LGHNA and CDR2 YSLEER. The CDR3 is 20 amino acids. The CDR3 DNA follows: TGCGCCAGCAGCCAAGATTTTCTTCGAGGGATTGGCTCTGGGGCCAACGTCCTGACTTTC. Its protein is CASSQDFLRGIGSGANVLTF.

The J gene is TRBJ1-3, the V gene TRBV5-1; D is unresolved. The CDR3 has 16 residues. V lost 1 base to trimming and J lost 3 bases, with 14 bases between them. Germline V gene data show CDR1 as SGHRS and CDR2 as YFSETQ. DNA for the CDR3: TGCGCCAGCAGCTTGAGCGGGTCAGTCGGTGGAAACACCATATATTTT. Translation: CASSLSGSVGGNTIYF.

The chain carries TRBV19 and TRBJ1-5; 9 bases match TRBD1. Looked up from germline, CDR1 is LNHDA and CDR2 is SQIVND (reference sequence). Trimming removed 3 bases from V and 1 base from J; junction bases left unmatched: 4. The CDR3 runs to 16 residues. This CDR3 reads CASSMGQGRSNQPQHF. CDR3 nucleotides: TGTGCCAGTAGTATGGGACAGGGTAGGAGCAATCAGCCCCAGCATTTT.

V gene TRBV18 combines with J gene TRBJ1-3; TRBD1 might be the D (6 bases). The V gene lost 3 bases and the J gene lost 0 bases, with 12 bases spanning the gap. This CDR3 has 16 residues. CDR1 KGHSH and CDR2 LQKENI come from the germline V gene. In DNA form, the CDR3 reads TGTGCCAGCTCACCGACAGGTCCGAGCTCTGGAAACACCATATATTTT. Translated: CASSPTGPSSGNTIYF.

This sequence joins TRBV6-5 and TRBJ2-1; possibly TRBD1 for D (6 bases). This CDR3 is 16 amino acids long. V was pared by 4 bases and J by 2 bases, with 15 bases between. Germline values: CDR1 MNHEY, CDR2 SVGAGI. Here the CDR3 reads CASSSRLAGAYNEQFF. CDR3 nucleotide sequence: TGTGCCAGCAGTTCCCGGCTAGCAGGGGCCTACAATGAGCAGTTCTTC.

The genes are TRBV2 and TRBJ1-1, with a weak D call TRBD1 (5 bases). Germline CDR1 reads SNHLY; CDR2 reads FYNNEI. The CDR3 is 12 amino acids. With 6 bases removed from V and 4 bases from J, the gap between germline ends came to 9 bases. CDR3 sequence (DNA): TGTGCCAGCAGATCAGGGTCCACTGAAGCTTTCTTT. Translated, it gives CASRSGSTEAFF.

The V call is TRBV7-3, the J call TRBJ1-3, with D uncertain. V was pared by 2 bases and J by 7 bases, with 9 bases between. The CDR3 contains 13 residues. The germline CDR1 and CDR2 sequences are SGHTA and FQGTGA. The CDR3 here is CASSLDPGNTIYF. The CDR3 bases are TGTGCCAGCAGCTTAGATCCGGGGAACACCATATATTTT.

This rearrangement joins TRBV6-2 or TRBV6-3 to TRBJ1-1; D is unresolved. V lost 2 bases and J lost 5, with 9 bases in between. Per the germline V gene, CDR1 is MNHEY and CDR2 is SVGEGT. CDR3 length: 13 residues. The DNA for the CDR3 is TGTGCCAGCAGTTACAGGAGGGAGACTGAAGCTTTCTTT. Translation gives CASSYRRETEAFF.

The CDR3 spells CASSPFAGEGSYEQYF. The DNA of the CDR3 is TGTGCCAGCTCACCATTTGCGGGAGAAGGTTCCTACGAGCAGTACTTC. The rearrangement uses TRBV18 and TRBJ2-7, with 7 bases lining up with TRBD2. Germline CDR1 reads KGHSH; CDR2 reads LQKENI. The CDR3 runs to 16 residues. The V and J ends lost 2 bases and 1 base, in that order; junction bases with no gene match: 8. Complete variable domain (other parts from reference TRBV18 and TRBJ2-7): NAGVMQNPRHLVRRRGQEARLRCSPMKGHSHVYWYRQLPEEGLKFMVYLQKENIIDESGMPKERFSAEFPKEGPSILRIQQVVRGDSAAYFCASSPFAGEGSYEQYFGPGTRLTVT.

The genes are TRBV11-2 and TRBJ2-5; 7 nucleotides agree with TRBD2. This CDR3 region has 19 residues. V was pared by 5 bases and J by 2 bases, with 20 bases of the junction left unmatched. CDR1 and CDR2 from the germline V gene are SGHAT and FQNNGV. The CDR3: CASSKRGIGGRAPQETQYF. For the CDR3, the DNA is TGTGCCAGCAGCAAACGGGGGATCGGTGGGAGGGCCCCTCAAGAGACCCAGTACTTC.

V gene TRBV7-9 combines with J gene TRBJ1-4, with 10 bases lining up with TRBD1. Germline loops: CDR1 SEHNR, CDR2 FQNEAQ (reference sequence). This CDR3 has 15 amino acids. V shed 5 bases and J 7 bases; nucleotides not matched to a gene: 7. CDR3 sequence (DNA): TGTGCCAGCAGCACCCGACAGGGGGCGGTTGAAAAACTGTTTTTT. This encodes CASSTRQGAVEKLFF.

In nucleotides, the CDR3 is TGTGCCAGCAGTCGGGCAGGGGGGAAGTACACTGAAGCTTTCTTT. Its protein product is CASSRAGGKYTEAFF. The rearrangement uses TRBV27 and TRBJ1-1; 7 nucleotides match TRBD1. CDR3 size: 15 residues. The V and J ends lost 5 bases and 3 bases, in that order; junction bases with no gene match: 9. Germline CDR1 is MNHEY and CDR2 is SMNVEV (reference sequence).

This sequence joins TRBV29-1 and TRBJ2-7; TRBD1 aligns across 8 bases. Germline CDR1 is SQVTM and CDR2 is ANQGSEA. The V gene end was trimmed by 5 bases and the J gene end by 6 bases; junction bases not matched to a gene: 6. The CDR3 is 12 residues long. The CDR3 spells CSVYGQGREQYF. CDR3 sequence (DNA): TGCAGCGTTTACGGACAGGGACGCGAGCAGTACTTC.

This CDR3 reads CSASMASGRVRYEQYF. As DNA, the CDR3 is TGCAGTGCTAGTATGGCTAGCGGGAGGGTCCGCTACGAGCAGTACTTC. The chain links TRBV20-1 to TRBJ2-7, with TRBD2 matching over 12 bases. The CDR3 spans 16 residues. The germline CDR1 and CDR2 sequences are DFQATT and SNEGSKA (reference sequence). The V and J ends lost 3 bases and 3 bases, in that order; junction bases with no gene match: 9.

The genes are TRBV7-2 and TRBJ1-6, with 9 positions matching TRBD1. CDR1 and CDR2 from the germline V gene are SGHTA and FQGNSA. This CDR3 spans 15 amino acids. V was pared by 1 base and J by 7 bases, with 2 bases of the junction left unmatched. The CDR3 sequence is CASSLEDRGNSPLHF. The CDR3 region has the DNA TGTGCCAGCAGCTTAGAGGACAGGGGCAATTCACCCCTCCACTTT.

The V and J genes are TRBV7-2 and TRBJ1-2, with 8 bases that match TRBD1. Trimming took 4 bases from V and 5 from J; bases not matched to a gene: 6. CDR1 and CDR2 from the germline V gene are SGHTA and FQGNSA. CDR3 length equals 14 residues. Written as DNA, the CDR3 is TGTGCCAGCAGCTCGACAGGGGCGATTTATGGCTACACCTTC. This gives the protein CASSSTGAIYGYTF.

The chain uses TRBV7-6 and TRBJ1-3; 9 nucleotides align to TRBD1. The CDR3 length is 16 residues. Trimming at V came to 5 bases and at J to 3 bases, leaving 8 bases not matched to a gene. The germline gives CDR1 SGHVS, CDR2 FNYEAQ. The CDR3 sequence is CASSTGQGGLGNTIYF. CDR3 DNA sequence: TGTGCCAGCAGCACGGGACAGGGAGGACTTGGAAACACCATATATTTT.

The rearrangement joins TRBV5-1 to TRBJ2-2; no clear D gene. The CDR3 is 13 residues long. V lost 0 bases and J 7 bases, leaving 7 bases between the germline ends. Looked up from germline, CDR1 is SGHRS and CDR2 is YFSETQ. The CDR3 DNA is TGCGCCAGCAGCTTGGATGTTAGCGGGGAGCTGTTTTTT. It is translated as CASSLDVSGELFF.

The CDR3 reads CSASSLAGGLRDTQYF. Here the CDR3 DNA reads TGCAGTGCTAGTAGTCTAGCGGGAGGGCTAAGAGATACGCAGTATTTT. This chain joins TRBV20-1 and TRBJ2-3, with 12 bases lining up with TRBD2. The CDR3 totals 16 residues. Germline V lookup: CDR1 DFQATT, CDR2 SNEGSKA (reference sequence). The V gene end was trimmed by 3 bases and the J gene end by 5 bases; junction bases not matched to a gene: 9.

The J gene is TRBJ1-5, the V gene TRBV5-1; D not resolved. V lost 4 bases and J lost 3, with 11 bases in between. CDR3 length: 14 amino acids. The germline gives CDR1 SGHRS, CDR2 YFSETQ. CDR3 residues: CASSPTDPNQPQHF. Here the CDR3 DNA reads TGCGCCAGCAGCCCTACAGACCCCAATCAGCCCCAGCATTTT.

The rearrangement joins TRBV19 to TRBJ2-3, with 9 bases fitting TRBD2. The germline V gene encodes CDR1 LNHDA and CDR2 SQIVND (reference sequence). V lost 3 bases and J lost 4; bases outside the gene matches: 5. This CDR3 spans 15 amino acids. The CDR3 region is CASSIPAGGPDTQYF. The CDR3 nucleotides are TGTGCCAGTAGTATCCCTGCGGGAGGGCCAGATACGCAGTATTTT.

The rearrangement uses TRBV5-4 and TRBJ2-6, with 8 positions matching TRBD2. The CDR3 contains 16 residues. Germline CDR1 reads SGHNT; CDR2 reads YYREEE (reference sequence). With 4 bases clipped from V and 0 bases from J, the junction kept 3 bases outside the gene matches. The CDR3 DNA is TGTGCCAGCAGCCGCGGGGGGAGCTCTGGGGCCAACGTCCTGACTTTC. Translation: CASSRGGSSGANVLTF.

The V gene is TRBV28, the J gene TRBJ1-3; D might be TRBD1 (6 bases). CDR3 length: 16 amino acids. Germline loops: CDR1 MDHEN, CDR2 SYDVKM. V shed 0 bases and J shed 0 bases, with 9 bases lying between them. For the CDR3, the DNA is TGTGCCAGCAGTTTATGGAGGGGGTTCTCTGGAAACACCATATATTTT. Amino acids: CASSLWRGFSGNTIYF.

The chain uses TRBV4-1 and TRBJ2-5, with TRBD2 matching over 13 bases. V was clipped by 5 bases and J by 4 bases; unmatched bases: 4. Germline CDR1 is MGHRA and CDR2 is YSYEKL. There are 15 residues in the CDR3. The CDR3 spells CASSELAGGGETQYF. In nucleotides, the CDR3 is TGCGCCAGCAGCGAACTAGCGGGAGGGGGAGAGACCCAGTACTTC.

The chain recombines TRBV2 with TRBJ2-7; D is possibly TRBD2 (5 bases). The germline V gene has CDR1 SNHLY and CDR2 FYNNEI. The germline V and J ends were trimmed by 4 bases and 2 bases, with 15 bases remaining between them. The CDR3 length is 15 residues. The CDR3 nucleotides are TGTGCCAGCAGTGCGGAGCGGTCCGCTACCTACGAGCAGTACTTC. Protein sequence: CASSAERSATYEQYF.

V is TRBV6-5 and J is TRBJ2-1; TRBD1 is a possible D gene (6 bases). V was trimmed by 6 bases and J by 10 bases, leaving 22 bases between them. Germline loops: CDR1 MNHEY, CDR2 SVGAGI. This CDR3 has 15 residues. CDR3 bases: TGTGCCAGCAGCTCACACTACAGGGTTCTAGGGGAGCAGTTCTTC. This gives the protein CASSSHYRVLGEQFF.

This chain joins TRBV18 and TRBJ1-1; 7 bases align to TRBD1. Losses at the gene ends were 6 bases for V and 0 bases for J; bases not matched to a gene: 13. The CDR3 spans 17 residues. Germline V lookup: CDR1 KGHSH, CDR2 LQKENI. The CDR3 loop is CASSLGTAIRLNTEAFF. CDR3 nucleotide sequence: TGTGCCAGCTCCCTCGGGACAGCCATTAGATTGAACACTGAAGCTTTCTTT.

The rearrangement uses TRBV27 and TRBJ2-7; possibly TRBD1 for D (6 bases). This CDR3 is 15 amino acids long. CDR1 is MNHEY, CDR2 SMNVEV, per germline (reference sequence). V gave up 0 bases and J gave up 0 bases, with 9 bases separating them. DNA for the CDR3: TGTGCCAGCAGTTTATCCGTGGACAGCTCCTACGAGCAGTACTTC. Translated, it gives CASSLSVDSSYEQYF.